This TCR beta chain appears in the sequencing data of a study of T-cell memory formation after mild COVID-19 (dated by TCRdb to the early 2020s). The study in broad terms: TCR sequence clusters from the two donors were largely donor specific. In a couple of donors, T-cell clones that expanded and contracted after mild COVID-19 were followed by sequencing TCRalpha and TCRbeta repertoires longitudinally. The cohort was made up of two young adult volunteers, one female and one male, who were previously healthy. General study outcomes and caveats: Contracting CD4+ clones were found mainly in CM and EM memory subsets, while CD8+ clones were enriched in EMRA. Some responding clones were detected in pre-infection memory, which suggested that pre-existing cross-reactive memory T cells had joined the SARS-CoV-2 response. SARS-CoV-2 specificity was not confirmed for the second-wave clones peaking on day 37. From day 15 to 85, contracting clones showed balanced CD4/CD8 phenotypes, whereas a second wave of clones that expanded from day 15 to 37 leaned towards CD4+. The study included only a couple of mild cases, and larger cohorts that include severe cases with pre-infection samples were judged to be necessary.

The trim is 4 bases for V and 6 bases for J, with a gap of 10 bases between the germline ends. Spanning cysteine to phenylalanine, the CDR3 consists of 13 amino acids. The kept DNA is CDR3 alone, 39 bases in frame from the first base. The reads were generated on an Illumina NovaSeq 6000. cDNA libraries for TCRalpha and TCRbeta were prepared by 5'RACE using constant-segment primers, with sample barcodes and unique molecular identifiers added. Trizol reagent was used to extract RNA from every sample. The libraries were amplified in two PCR steps, and the second step added a second sample barcode and Illumina TruSeq adapters. Sequencing of libraries was performed on an Illumina NovaSeq with 2 x 150 bp paired-end reads. The source study handled its data this way. Reads were demultiplexed and collapsed into UMI-guided consensus sequences with migec v1.2.7. Using mixcr v2.1.11, UMI consensuses were aligned to TRA and TRB V and J templates and then assembled into clonotypes. A clonotype was counted as expanded or contracted only when both edgeR and NoisET called the clonotype significant, with the noise models trained on biological replicates. edgeR calls used a false discovery rate-adjusted p below 0.01 and a log2 fold-change threshold of 1. As an exploratory analysis of dynamics, PCA with hierarchical clustering was applied to max-normalized trajectories of the 1000 most abundant clonotypes. Each responding clone was given a CD4 or CD8 phenotype based on the CD4+ and CD8+ repertoires, which had been sequenced separately. TCRdb cleaned the public reads at Q25 with fastp, built clones with MiXCR and kept in-frame beta chains. All rows with the same CDR3 protein become a single entry with the most common DNA and genes. The V and J calls and clone size are TCRdb's, not the authors'. Across this sample there are 200,000 to 250,000 distinct CDR3 sequences, with around 9.1% seen only once. The ten largest clonotypes hold 3% to 4% of the sample.

Ficoll-Paque density gradient centrifugation was used to isolate PBMCs. As regards this clonotype: Its antigen specificity is not known. No much larger clone exists at a distance of one base, and base qualities are not known.

The chain joins TRBV12-3 or TRBV12-4 to TRBJ1-5; the D gene is perhaps TRBD1, from 5 matching bases. Sequenced material: PBMCs or a T cell subset sorted from them (not recorded which). The clonotype was recovered from a man between 18 and 29 years old who had mild COVID-19 (a few samples of this study predate the infection). The sample titles of this study are shuffled in the database, so cell type and time point are left out; the donor was told from shared clones. The CDR3 loop reads CASSSEGLQPQHF. In nucleotides, the sequence is TGTGCCAGCAGTTCCGAGGGGCTTCAGCCCCAGCATTTT.